Presented here are 4 T cell receptor beta chains from one specimen sequenced in a study of blood T cell repertoires in COVID-19. Sequenced by immunoSEQ multiplex PCR; TCRdb stores in-frame clones only, minus some. Of 300,000 to 400,000 clones in the sample, about 90% were seen once. What was sequenced was PBMCs or T cells enriched from blood (not recorded which). Receptors were obtained from a young woman who had recovered from COVID-19.

This clone was picked up one time. The chain recombines TRBV7-8 with TRBJ1-5; D is unresolved. Germline loops: CDR1 SGHVS, CDR2 FQNEAQ. The CDR3 consists of 16 residues. Trimming took off 2 bases at V and 3 bases at J, with 14 bases between the two ends. This CDR3 reads CASSLWEGRSNQPQHF. DNA of the CDR3: TGTGCCAGCAGCTTATGGGAGGGAAGGTCCAATCAGCCCCAGCATTTT.

The chain has TRBV2 and TRBJ1-3, with a possible D match to TRBD1 (6 bases). Between the trimmed V and J ends, which lost 4 bases and 0 bases, there was a span of 19 bases. The CDR3 has 18 residues. Germline V gene sequence: CDR1 SNHLY, CDR2 FYNNEI. The DNA of the CDR3 is TGTGCCAGCAGTGGATATGCGGAGAGACAGGACTCTGGAAACACCATATATTTT. Encoded protein: CASSGYAERQDSGNTIYF.

The chain links TRBV5-4 to TRBJ1-2; 9 bases map to TRBD1. This CDR3 is 13 amino acids long. The junction had 5 bases not matched to a gene; V was cut back by 3 bases and J by 8 bases. CDR1 and CDR2 from the germline V gene are SGHNT and YYREEE (reference sequence). DNA of the CDR3: TGTGCCAGCAGCTCACAGGGGGCTGAAGGCTACACCTTC. This codes for CASSSQGAEGYTF.

The chain recombines TRBV2 with TRBJ1-3; D may be TRBD1 (5 bases). Germline lookup yields CDR1 SNHLY and CDR2 FYNNEI. The CDR3 extends over 13 amino acids. V was shortened by 5 bases and J by 1 base, with 6 bases between the two germline ends. The CDR3 DNA follows: TGTGCCAGCAGTCAGGGTTCTGGAAACACCATATATTTT. Translation gives CASSQGSGNTIYF. Looking up the rest from reference TRBV2 and TRBJ1-3 gives the full variable domain: EPEVTQTPSHQVTQMGQEVILRCVPISNHLYFYWYRQILGQKVEFLVSFYNNEISEKSEIFDDQFSVERPDGSNFTLKIRSTKLEDSAMYFCASSQGSGNTIYFGEGSWLTVV.